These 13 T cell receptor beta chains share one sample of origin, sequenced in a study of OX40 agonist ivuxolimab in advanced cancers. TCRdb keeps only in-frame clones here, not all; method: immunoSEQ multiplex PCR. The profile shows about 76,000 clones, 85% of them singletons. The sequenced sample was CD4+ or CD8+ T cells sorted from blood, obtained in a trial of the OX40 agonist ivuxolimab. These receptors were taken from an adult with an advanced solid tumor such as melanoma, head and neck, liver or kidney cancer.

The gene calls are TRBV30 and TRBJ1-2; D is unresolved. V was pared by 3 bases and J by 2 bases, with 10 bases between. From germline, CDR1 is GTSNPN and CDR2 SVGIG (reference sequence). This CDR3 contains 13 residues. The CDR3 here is CAWRLELNYGYTF. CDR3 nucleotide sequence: TGTGCCTGGAGATTGGAGCTAAACTATGGCTACACCTTC.

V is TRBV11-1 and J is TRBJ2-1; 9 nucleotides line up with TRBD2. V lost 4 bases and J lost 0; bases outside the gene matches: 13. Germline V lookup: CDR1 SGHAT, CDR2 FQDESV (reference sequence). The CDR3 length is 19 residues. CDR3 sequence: CASSYRSLAGMSSYNEQFF. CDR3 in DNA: TGTGCCAGCAGCTACCGGAGTCTAGCGGGGATGAGCTCCTACAATGAGCAGTTCTTC.

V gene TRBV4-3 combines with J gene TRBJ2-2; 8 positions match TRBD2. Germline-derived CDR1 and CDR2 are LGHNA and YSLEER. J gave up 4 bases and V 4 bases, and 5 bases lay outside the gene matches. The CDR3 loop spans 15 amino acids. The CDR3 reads CASSPRGGTTGELFF. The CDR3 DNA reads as TGCGCCAGCAGCCCTCGGGGGGGGACCACCGGGGAGCTGTTTTTT.

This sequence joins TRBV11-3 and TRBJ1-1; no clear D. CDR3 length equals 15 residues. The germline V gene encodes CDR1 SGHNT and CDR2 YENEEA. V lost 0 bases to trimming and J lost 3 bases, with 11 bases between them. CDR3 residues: CASSLEVEGYTEAFF. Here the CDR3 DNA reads TGTGCCAGCAGCTTAGAGGTCGAGGGATACACTGAAGCTTTCTTT.

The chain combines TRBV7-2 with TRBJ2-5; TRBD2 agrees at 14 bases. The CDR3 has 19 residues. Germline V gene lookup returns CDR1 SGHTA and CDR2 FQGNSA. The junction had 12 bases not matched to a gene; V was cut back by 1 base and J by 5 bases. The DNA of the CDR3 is TGTGCCAGCAGCTTAGGACTAGCGGGGGGGCTTCTAGGTCGGGAGACCCAGTACTTC. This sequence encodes CASSLGLAGGLLGRETQYF.

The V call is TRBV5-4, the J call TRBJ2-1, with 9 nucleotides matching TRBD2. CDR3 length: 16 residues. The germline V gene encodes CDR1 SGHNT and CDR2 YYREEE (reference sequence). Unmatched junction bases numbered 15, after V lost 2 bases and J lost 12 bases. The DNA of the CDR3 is TGTGCCAGCAGCTTTAGTGCGGCGGGAGGGCCCGGCGGGCAGTTCTTC. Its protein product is CASSFSAAGGPGGQFF.

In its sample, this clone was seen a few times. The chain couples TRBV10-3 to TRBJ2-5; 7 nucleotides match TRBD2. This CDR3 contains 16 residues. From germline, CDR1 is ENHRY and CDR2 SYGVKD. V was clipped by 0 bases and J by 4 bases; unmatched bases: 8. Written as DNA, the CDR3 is TGTGCCATCAGTGAGTCTTCGGGGGGACTTTTAGAGACCCAGTACTTC. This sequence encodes CAISESSGGLLETQYF.

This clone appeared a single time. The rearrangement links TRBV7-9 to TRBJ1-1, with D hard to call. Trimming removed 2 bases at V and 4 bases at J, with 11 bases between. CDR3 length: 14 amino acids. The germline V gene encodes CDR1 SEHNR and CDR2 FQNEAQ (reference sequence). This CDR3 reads CASSLSLKSTEAFF. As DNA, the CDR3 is TGTGCCAGCAGCTTAAGTTTAAAGAGCACTGAAGCTTTCTTT.

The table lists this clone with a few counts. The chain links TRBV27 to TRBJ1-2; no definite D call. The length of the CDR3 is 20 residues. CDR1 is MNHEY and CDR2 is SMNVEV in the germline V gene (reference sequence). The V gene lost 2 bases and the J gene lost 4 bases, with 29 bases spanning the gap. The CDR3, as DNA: TGTGCCAGCAGTTTAAGGCAACAAATTGGGAGAGGCAGGACTTCCTATGGCTACACCTTC. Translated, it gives CASSLRQQIGRGRTSYGYTF.

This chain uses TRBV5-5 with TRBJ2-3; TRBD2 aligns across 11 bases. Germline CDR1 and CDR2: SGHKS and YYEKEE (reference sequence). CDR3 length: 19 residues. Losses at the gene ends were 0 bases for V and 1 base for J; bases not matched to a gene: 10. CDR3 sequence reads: CASSLGPSGGYRGTDTQYF. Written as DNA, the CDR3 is TGTGCCAGCAGCTTGGGCCCTAGCGGGGGGTACAGAGGCACAGATACGCAGTATTTT. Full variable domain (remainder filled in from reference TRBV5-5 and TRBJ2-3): DAGVTQSPTHLIKTRGQQVTLRCSPISGHKSVSWYQQVLGQGPQFIFQYYEKEERGRGNFPDRFSARQFPNYSSELNVNALLLGDSALYLCASSLGPSGGYRGTDTQYFGPGTRLTVL.

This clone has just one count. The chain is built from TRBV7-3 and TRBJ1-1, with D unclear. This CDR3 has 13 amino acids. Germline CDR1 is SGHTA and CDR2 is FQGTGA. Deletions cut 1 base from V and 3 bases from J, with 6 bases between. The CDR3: CASSLSRDTEAFF. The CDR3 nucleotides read TGTGCCAGCAGCTTAAGTCGGGACACTGAAGCTTTCTTT.

The CDR3 DNA sequence: TGTGCCAGCAGCGTTAGGGACAGGACCTCCTACGAGCAGTACTTC. Translated, it gives CASSVRDRTSYEQYF. The chain couples TRBV9 to TRBJ2-7; 8 positions agree with TRBD1. The CDR3 is made up of 15 amino acids. CDR1 is SGDLS, CDR2 YYNGEE, per germline. The V and J ends lost 2 bases and 0 bases, in that order; junction bases with no gene match: 4.

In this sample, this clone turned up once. DNA of the CDR3: TGTGCCAGCTCACTCCAGGGGGCGCTAAACACCGGGGAGCTGTTTTTT. Its translation: CASSLQGALNTGELFF. The chain employs TRBV18 and TRBJ2-2; 8 bases align to TRBD1. The CDR3 spans 16 residues. Germline V lookup: CDR1 KGHSH, CDR2 LQKENI. Trimming at V came to 4 bases and at J to 2 bases, leaving 6 bases not matched to a gene.